Presented here are 15 T cell receptor beta chains from one specimen sequenced in a study of blood T cell repertoires in COVID-19. Profiled with immunoSEQ multiplex PCR; TCRdb holds only in-frame clones, not every one. The data show approximately 300,000 clones, approximately 90% seen once. The sequencing input was peripheral blood. Receptor source: a woman in her thirties with COVID-19, enrolled during active disease.

This rearrangement joins TRBV18 to TRBJ2-5; no reliable D call. The CDR3 sequence is 15 residues long. Looked up from germline, CDR1 is KGHSH and CDR2 is LQKENI. The V gene lost 6 bases and the J gene lost 0 bases, with 14 bases spanning the gap. The CDR3 is CASSSETSHQETQYF. In nucleotides, the CDR3 is TGTGCCAGCTCGTCTGAGACTTCTCACCAAGAGACCCAGTACTTC.

This clone was seen just once. This chain links TRBV10-3 with TRBJ2-7, with 7 bases aligning to TRBD1. This CDR3 region has 15 residues. Trimming cost V 11 bases and J 2 bases; bases outside gene matches: 15. Germline lookup yields CDR1 ENHRY and CDR2 SYGVKD. CDR3 loop: CASGGDRDIAYEQYF. CDR3 DNA sequence: TGTGCCTCTGGGGGAGACAGGGATATTGCCTACGAGCAGTACTTC.

In this sample, this clone turned up many times. The rearrangement links TRBV30 to TRBJ1-1; D is ambiguous. CDR3 length: 15 residues. Trimming cost V 2 bases and J 4 bases, with 17 bases left between them. Germline lookup yields CDR1 GTSNPN and CDR2 SVGIG (reference sequence). The CDR3 spells CAWSTREGKSTEAFF. The CDR3 coding sequence is TGTGCCTGGAGTACCCGGGAAGGGAAAAGCACTGAAGCTTTCTTT.

The chain employs TRBV5-1 and TRBJ2-1; D is perhaps TRBD2 (5 bases). There are 15 residues in the CDR3. Trimming pared 0 bases from V and 5 bases from J, leaving 12 bases between. CDR1 and CDR2 from the germline V gene are SGHRS and YFSETQ. Written as DNA, the CDR3 is TGCGCCAGCAGCTTGGATGGGAGTTGGAACAATGAGCAGTTCTTC. Amino acid sequence: CASSLDGSWNNEQFF.

The chain joins TRBV6-5 to TRBJ1-4; D uncertain. V lost 6 bases and J lost 8, with 16 bases in between. This CDR3 is built from 14 residues. Germline CDR1 reads MNHEY; CDR2 reads SVGAGI. CDR3: CASSVVWRKEKLFF. The CDR3 bases are TGTGCCAGCAGCGTCGTGTGGAGGAAGGAAAAACTGTTTTTT.

The rearrangement links TRBV11-2 to TRBJ1-6, with unresolved D. V dropped 1 base and J dropped 9 bases, with 4 bases sitting between them. The CDR3 contains 12 residues. The germline V gene encodes CDR1 SGHAT and CDR2 FQNNGV. CDR3 in DNA: TGTGCCAGCAGCTTAGCCAGTTCACCCCTCCACTTT. It encodes CASSLASSPLHF.

This chain connects TRBV27 to TRBJ2-7; 8 bases align to TRBD2. J lost 4 bases, V lost 3 bases, and 11 bases had no gene match. The CDR3 sequence is 16 residues long. The germline gives CDR1 MNHEY, CDR2 SMNVEV (reference sequence). CDR3 sequence: CASSLGWELAAYEQYF. Written as DNA, the CDR3 is TGTGCCAGCAGTTTGGGGTGGGAACTAGCGGCTTACGAGCAGTACTTC.

This chain links TRBV11-2 with TRBJ1-5; the D is unclear. The germline CDR1 and CDR2 sequences are SGHAT and FQNNGV. Trimming removed 2 bases at V and 9 bases at J, with 14 bases between. This CDR3 has 14 amino acids. The CDR3 sequence: CASSLTFVGGPQHF. CDR3 bases: TGTGCCAGCAGCTTAACGTTCGTAGGAGGGCCCCAGCATTTT.

The rearrangement uses TRBV11-2 and TRBJ1-2; D may be TRBD1 (6 bases). V dropped 3 bases and J dropped 7 bases, with 12 bases sitting between them. This CDR3 region has 13 residues. CDR1 is SGHAT and CDR2 is FQNNGV in the germline V gene. The CDR3 here is CASSFNRESGYTF. CDR3 sequence (DNA): TGTGCCAGCAGCTTCAACAGGGAATCTGGCTACACCTTC.

The chain carries TRBV5-5 and TRBJ1-1; 7 positions agree with TRBD1. The CDR3 length is 16 residues. Germline V gene lookup returns CDR1 SGHKS and CDR2 YYEKEE (reference sequence). The V gene end was trimmed by 0 bases and the J gene end by 6 bases; junction bases not matched to a gene: 11. CDR3 in DNA: TGTGCCAGCAGCTTGGGACAGGGTCTAGTCGGTGCTGAAGCTTTCTTT. This translates into CASSLGQGLVGAEAFF.

A single count supports this clone. The chain has TRBV4-1 and TRBJ2-5; possible D gene TRBD1, 5 bases. V gave up 4 bases and J gave up 4 bases, with 10 bases separating them. CDR1 and CDR2 (germline): MGHRA, YSYEKL. CDR3 length: 13 amino acids. CDR3 residues: CASSPRRGETQYF. The CDR3 nucleotides read TGCGCCAGCAGCCCAAGAAGGGGAGAGACCCAGTACTTC.

The CDR3 DNA follows: TGTGCCAGCAGTGAAGTGATCAGGGGGCTCGAAAAACTGTTTTTT. This encodes CASSEVIRGLEKLFF. The genes are TRBV6-1 and TRBJ1-4; 8 nucleotides align to TRBD1. The J segment lost 8 bases and the V segment lost 1 base, leaving 6 bases of the junction unmatched. The length of the CDR3 is 15 residues. Germline V CDR1 and CDR2: MNHNS, SASEGT.

The chain recombines TRBV6-5 with TRBJ2-7, with TRBD2 matching over 7 bases. The junction had 8 bases not matched to a gene; V was cut back by 6 bases and J by 3 bases. This CDR3 is built from 14 residues. Germline-derived CDR1 and CDR2 are MNHEY and SVGAGI. CDR3 sequence (DNA): TGTGCCAGCAGAATGACTAGCTCCTACTACGAGCAGTACTTC. It specifies CASRMTSSYYEQYF.

V usage is TRBV28 and J usage is TRBJ2-3; 12 bases line up with TRBD1. CDR1 MDHEN and CDR2 SYDVKM come from the germline V gene. V was clipped by 5 bases and J by 7 bases; unmatched bases: 13. This CDR3 region has 17 residues. The CDR3 loop is CASSEPPGQGALNTQYF. The CDR3 region has the DNA TGTGCCAGCAGTGAACCCCCGGGACAGGGGGCGCTGAATACGCAGTATTTT.

The V call is TRBV7-2, the J call TRBJ2-7; 9 bases are a match to TRBD1. Trimming removed 5 bases from V and 4 bases from J; junction bases left unmatched: 9. In germline, CDR1 is SGHTA, CDR2 FQGNSA. The CDR3 length is 15 residues. CDR3 residues: CASSPTGGIIYEQYF. As DNA, the CDR3 is TGTGCCAGCAGCCCGACAGGGGGGATTATATACGAGCAGTACTTC.